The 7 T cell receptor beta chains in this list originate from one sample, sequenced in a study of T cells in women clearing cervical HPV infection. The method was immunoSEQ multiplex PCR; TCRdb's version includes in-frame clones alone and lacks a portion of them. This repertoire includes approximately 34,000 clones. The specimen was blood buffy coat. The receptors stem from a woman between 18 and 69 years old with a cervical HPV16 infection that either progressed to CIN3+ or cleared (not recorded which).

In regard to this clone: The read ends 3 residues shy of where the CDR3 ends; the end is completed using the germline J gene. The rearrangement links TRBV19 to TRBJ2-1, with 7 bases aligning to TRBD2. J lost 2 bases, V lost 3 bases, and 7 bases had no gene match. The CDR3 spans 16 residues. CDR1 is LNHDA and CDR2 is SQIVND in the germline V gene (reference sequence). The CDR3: CASSMRAGRAYNEQFF. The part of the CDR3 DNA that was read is TGTGCCAGTAGTATGAGAGCGGGAAGGGCCTACAATGAG.

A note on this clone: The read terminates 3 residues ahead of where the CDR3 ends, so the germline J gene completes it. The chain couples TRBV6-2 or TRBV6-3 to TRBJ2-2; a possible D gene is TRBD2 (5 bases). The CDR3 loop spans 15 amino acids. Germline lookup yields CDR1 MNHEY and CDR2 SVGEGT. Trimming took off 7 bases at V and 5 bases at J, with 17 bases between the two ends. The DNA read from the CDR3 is TGTGCCAGCACCACAGTTACTAGTGGTACCGGGGAG. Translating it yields CASTTVTSGTGE. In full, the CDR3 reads CASTTVTSGTGELFF.

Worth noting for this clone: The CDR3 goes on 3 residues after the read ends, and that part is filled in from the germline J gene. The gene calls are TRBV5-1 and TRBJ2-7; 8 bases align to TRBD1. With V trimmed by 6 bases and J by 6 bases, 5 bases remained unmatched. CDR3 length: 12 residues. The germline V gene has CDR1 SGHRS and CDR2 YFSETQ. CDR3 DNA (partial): TGCGCCAGCAACGGACAGGGAGTCGAG. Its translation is CASNGQGVE. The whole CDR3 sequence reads CASNGQGVEQYF.

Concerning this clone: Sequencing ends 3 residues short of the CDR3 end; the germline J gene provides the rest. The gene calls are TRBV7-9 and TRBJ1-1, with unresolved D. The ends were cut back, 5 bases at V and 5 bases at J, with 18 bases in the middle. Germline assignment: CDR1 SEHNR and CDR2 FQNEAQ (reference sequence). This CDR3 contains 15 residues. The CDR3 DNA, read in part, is TGTGCCAGCAGCCCAAGTGGAGGGTTAAAGACTGAA. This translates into CASSPSGGLKTE. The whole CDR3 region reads CASSPSGGLKTEAFF.

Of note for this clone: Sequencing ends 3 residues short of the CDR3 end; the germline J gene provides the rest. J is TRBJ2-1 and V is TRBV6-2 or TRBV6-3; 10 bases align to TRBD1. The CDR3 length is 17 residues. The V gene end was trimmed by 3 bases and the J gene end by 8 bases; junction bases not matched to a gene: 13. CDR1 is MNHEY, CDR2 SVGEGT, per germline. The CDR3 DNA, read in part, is TGTGCCAGCAGTTATTCGACCTCCGGGACAGGGGTGGATGAG. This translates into CASSYSTSGTGVDE. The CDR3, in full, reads CASSYSTSGTGVDEQFF.

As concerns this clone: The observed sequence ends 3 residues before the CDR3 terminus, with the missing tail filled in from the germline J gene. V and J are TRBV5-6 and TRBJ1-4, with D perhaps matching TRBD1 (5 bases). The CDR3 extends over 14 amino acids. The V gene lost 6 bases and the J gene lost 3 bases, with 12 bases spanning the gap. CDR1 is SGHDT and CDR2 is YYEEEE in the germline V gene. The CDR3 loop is CASNLVGANEKLFF. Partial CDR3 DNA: TGTGCCAGCAACCTTGTAGGGGCTAATGAAAAA.

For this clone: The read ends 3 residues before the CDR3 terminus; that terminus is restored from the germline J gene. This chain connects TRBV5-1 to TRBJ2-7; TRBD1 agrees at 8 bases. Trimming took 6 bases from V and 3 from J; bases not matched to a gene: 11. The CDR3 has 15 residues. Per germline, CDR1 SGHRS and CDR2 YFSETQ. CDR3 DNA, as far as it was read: TGCGCCAGCACTATGGGACAGGCCAACTTCTACGAG. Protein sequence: CASTMGQANFYE. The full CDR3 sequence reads CASTMGQANFYEQYF.